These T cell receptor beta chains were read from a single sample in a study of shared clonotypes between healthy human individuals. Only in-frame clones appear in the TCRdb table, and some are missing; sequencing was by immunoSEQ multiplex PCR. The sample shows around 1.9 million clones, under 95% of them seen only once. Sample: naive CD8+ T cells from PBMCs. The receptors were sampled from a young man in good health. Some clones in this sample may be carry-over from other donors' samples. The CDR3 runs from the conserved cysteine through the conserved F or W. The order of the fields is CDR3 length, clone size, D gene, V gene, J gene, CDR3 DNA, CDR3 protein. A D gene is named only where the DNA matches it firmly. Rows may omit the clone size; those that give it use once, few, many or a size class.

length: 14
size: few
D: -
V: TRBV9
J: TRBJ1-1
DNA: TGTGCCAGCAGCGTCGTACAGGGTTTCACTGAAGCTTTCTTT
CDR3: CASSVVQGFTEAFF

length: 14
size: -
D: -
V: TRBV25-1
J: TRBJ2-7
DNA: TGTGCCACCCAAGGGGGTTCCCCCTACTACGAGCAGTACTTC
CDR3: CATQGGSPYYEQYF

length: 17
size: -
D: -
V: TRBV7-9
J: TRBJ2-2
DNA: TGTGCCAGCAGCTTGAAAACAGCTTCCCTTTCTACCGGGGAGCTGTTTTTT
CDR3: CASSLKTASLSTGELFF

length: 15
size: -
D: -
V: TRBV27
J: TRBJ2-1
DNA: TGTGCCAGCAGTGAAACTAGTTCGGGAATGGGGGAGCAGTTCTTC
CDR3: CASSETSSGMGEQFF

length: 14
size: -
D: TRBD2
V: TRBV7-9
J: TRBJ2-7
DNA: TGTGCCAGCAGCTTAGCCCTAGCGGGATTCGAGCAGTACTTC
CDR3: CASSLALAGFEQYF

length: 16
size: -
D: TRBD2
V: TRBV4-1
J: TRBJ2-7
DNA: TGCGCCAGCAGCCTACGGACTAGCGGGATCTCCTACGAGCAGTACTTC
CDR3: CASSLRTSGISYEQYF

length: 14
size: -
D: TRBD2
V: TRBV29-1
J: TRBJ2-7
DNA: TGCAGCGTTGGGGAGGGACGCAACTCCTACGAGCAGTACTTC
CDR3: CSVGEGRNSYEQYF

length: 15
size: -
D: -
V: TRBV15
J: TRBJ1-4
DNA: TGTGCCACCAGCAGAGATGGGAAGGGCAGTGAAAAACTGTTTTTT
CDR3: CATSRDGKGSEKLFF

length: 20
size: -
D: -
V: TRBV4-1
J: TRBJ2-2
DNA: TGCGCCAGCAGCCAAGATGCCCCGGGGACAATTATCACTAACACCGGGGAGCTGTTTTTT
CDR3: CASSQDAPGTIITNTGELFF

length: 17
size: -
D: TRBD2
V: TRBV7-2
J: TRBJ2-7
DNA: TGTGCCAGCAGCCGTGCTACTAGCGGAGCTTCTGCCTACGAGCAGTACTTC
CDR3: CASSRATSGASAYEQYF

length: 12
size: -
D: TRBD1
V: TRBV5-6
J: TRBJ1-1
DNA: TGTGCCAGCAGCCTAGGACAGGCTGAAGCTTTCTTT
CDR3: CASSLGQAEAFF

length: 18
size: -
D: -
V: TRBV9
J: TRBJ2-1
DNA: TGTGCCAGCAGCGCCTACGATAGGGACATCGGTCCTTACAATGAGCAGTTCTTC
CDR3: CASSAYDRDIGPYNEQFF